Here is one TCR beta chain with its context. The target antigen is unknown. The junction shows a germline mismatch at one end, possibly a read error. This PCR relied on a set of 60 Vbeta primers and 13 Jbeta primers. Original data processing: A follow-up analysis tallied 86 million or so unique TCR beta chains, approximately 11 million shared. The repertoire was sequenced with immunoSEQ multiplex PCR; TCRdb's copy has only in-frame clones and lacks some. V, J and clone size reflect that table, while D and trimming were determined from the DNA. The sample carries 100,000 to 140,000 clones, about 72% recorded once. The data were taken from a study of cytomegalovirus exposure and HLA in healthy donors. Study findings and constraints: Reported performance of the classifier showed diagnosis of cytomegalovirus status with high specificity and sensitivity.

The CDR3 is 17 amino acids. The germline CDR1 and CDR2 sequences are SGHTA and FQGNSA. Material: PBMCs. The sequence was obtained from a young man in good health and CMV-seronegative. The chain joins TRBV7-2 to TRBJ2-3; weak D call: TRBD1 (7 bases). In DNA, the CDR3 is TGTGCCAGCAGCTCCAGGGGGACTCAACCCCGGACAGCTACGCAGTATTTT. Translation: CASSSRGTQPRTATQYF.